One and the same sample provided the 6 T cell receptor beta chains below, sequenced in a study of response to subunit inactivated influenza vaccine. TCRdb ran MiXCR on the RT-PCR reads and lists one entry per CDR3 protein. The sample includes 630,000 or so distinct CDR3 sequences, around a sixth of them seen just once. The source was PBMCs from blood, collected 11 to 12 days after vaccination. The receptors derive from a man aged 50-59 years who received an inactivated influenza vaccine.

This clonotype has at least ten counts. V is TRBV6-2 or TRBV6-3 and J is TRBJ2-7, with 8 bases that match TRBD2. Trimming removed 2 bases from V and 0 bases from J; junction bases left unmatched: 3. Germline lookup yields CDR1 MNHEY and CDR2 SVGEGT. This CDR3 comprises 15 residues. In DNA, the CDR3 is TGTGCCAGCAGTTACGCCGGGACTAGCTCCTACGAGCAGTACTTC. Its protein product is CASSYAGTSSYEQYF.

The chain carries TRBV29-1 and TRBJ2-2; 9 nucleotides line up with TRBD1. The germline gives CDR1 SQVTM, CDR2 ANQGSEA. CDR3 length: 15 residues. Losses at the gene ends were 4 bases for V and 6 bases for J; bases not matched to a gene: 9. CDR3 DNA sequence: TGCAGCGTTGTTTCGGGGACAGGGCCTCCCGGGGAGCTGTTTTTT. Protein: CSVVSGTGPPGELFF.

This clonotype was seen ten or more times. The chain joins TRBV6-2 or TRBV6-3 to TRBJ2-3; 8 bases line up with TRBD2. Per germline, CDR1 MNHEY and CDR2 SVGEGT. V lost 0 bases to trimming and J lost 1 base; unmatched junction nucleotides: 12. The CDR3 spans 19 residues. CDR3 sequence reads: CASSYSGRGRLYRTDTQYF. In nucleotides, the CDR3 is TGTGCCAGCAGTTACTCGGGCCGCGGGAGGCTCTACCGCACAGATACGCAGTATTTT.

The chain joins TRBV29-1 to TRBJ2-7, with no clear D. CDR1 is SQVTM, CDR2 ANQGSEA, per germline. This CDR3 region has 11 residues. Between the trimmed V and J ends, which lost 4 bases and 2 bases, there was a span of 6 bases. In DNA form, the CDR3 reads TGCAGCGTTGTTGGTGCCTACGAGCAGTACTTC. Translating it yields CSVVGAYEQYF.

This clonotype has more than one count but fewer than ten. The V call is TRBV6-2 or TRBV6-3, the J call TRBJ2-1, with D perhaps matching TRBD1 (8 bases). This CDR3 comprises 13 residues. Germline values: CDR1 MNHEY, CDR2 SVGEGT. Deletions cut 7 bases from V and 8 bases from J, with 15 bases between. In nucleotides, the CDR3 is TGTGCCAGCAACAACAGGGGGAGGGATGAGCAGTTCTTC. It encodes CASNNRGRDEQFF.

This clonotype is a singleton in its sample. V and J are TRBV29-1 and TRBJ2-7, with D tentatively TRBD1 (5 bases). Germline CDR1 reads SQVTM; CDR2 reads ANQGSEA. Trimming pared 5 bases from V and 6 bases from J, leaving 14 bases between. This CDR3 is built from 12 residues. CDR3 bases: TGCAGCGTTCAAAGGGCAGGGCGCGAGCAGTACTTC. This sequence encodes CSVQRAGREQYF.